Listed here are 29 T cell receptor beta chains from one sample, sequenced in a study of cytomegalovirus exposure and HLA in healthy donors. Vbeta (60) and Jbeta (13) primers were used in the PCR. Sequencing used immunoSEQ multiplex PCR; TCRdb keeps in-frame clones, though not all of them. This sample has around 65,000 clones; 75% to 85% occur once, and the top ten carry roughly half. Sample: PBMCs. The receptors here all came from a man aged 50 to 60 in good health and CMV-seropositive.

The rearrangement uses TRBV5-4 and TRBJ2-3, with a weak D call TRBD2 (5 bases). The CDR3 covers 15 residues. Trimming took off 1 base at V and 6 bases at J, with 15 bases between the two ends. The germline CDR1 and CDR2 sequences are SGHNT and YYREEE (reference sequence). The CDR3 loop is CASSLYLGRSDTQYF. Written as DNA, the CDR3 is TGTGCCAGCAGCTTGTACCTTGGGAGATCGGATACGCAGTATTTT.

This chain connects TRBV6-5 to TRBJ2-5; the D gene is possibly TRBD1 (6 bases). V dropped 2 bases and J dropped 2 bases, with 12 bases sitting between them. The CDR3 is 15 residues long. Looked up from germline, CDR1 is MNHEY and CDR2 is SVGAGI. CDR3 sequence: CASSYGPQGQETQYF. The DNA of the CDR3 is TGTGCCAGCAGTTACGGCCCACAGGGACAAGAGACCCAGTACTTC.

J is TRBJ2-2 and V is TRBV27; the match to TRBD1 covers 8 bases. The CDR3 runs to 15 residues. Looked up from germline, CDR1 is MNHEY and CDR2 is SMNVEV (reference sequence). V lost 5 bases, J lost 5 bases, and 7 bases stayed unmatched. CDR3 bases: TGTGCCAGCAGTCGGCAGGGGGCATGGACCGGGGAGCTGTTTTTT. It specifies CASSRQGAWTGELFF.

V is TRBV14 and J is TRBJ1-1; 7 bases align to TRBD1. V was clipped by 3 bases and J by 1 base; unmatched bases: 11. Germline V gene lookup returns CDR1 SGHDN and CDR2 FVKESK. The CDR3 loop spans 17 amino acids. Here the CDR3 DNA reads TGTGCCAGCAGCCAGGGACAGAGGGTGAACGCGAACACTGAAGCTTTCTTT. Protein sequence: CASSQGQRVNANTEAFF. Full variable domain (outside the CDR3, taken from reference TRBV14 and TRBJ1-1): EAGVTQFPSHSVIEKGQTVTLRCDPISGHDNLYWYRRVMGKEIKFLLHFVKESKQDESGMPNNRFLAERTGGTYSTLKVQPAELEDSGVYFCASSQGQRVNANTEAFFGQGTRLTVV.

The rearrangement uses TRBV6-1 and TRBJ1-1, with a tentative D call TRBD1 (6 bases). This CDR3 is 12 amino acids long. From germline, CDR1 is MNHNS and CDR2 SASEGT. The V end lost 10 bases, the J end lost 11 bases, and 20 bases lay between the germline ends. The CDR3 sequence: CAIHRDPTTAFF. DNA of the CDR3: TGTGCCATCCACAGGGACCCGACTACCGCTTTCTTT.

V gene TRBV27 combines with J gene TRBJ2-1; TRBD2 agrees at 8 bases. Germline V gives CDR1 MNHEY, CDR2 SMNVEV (reference sequence). The length of the CDR3 is 17 residues. The ends lost 5 bases at V and 10 bases at J; junction bases unmatched: 19. The CDR3 region is CASSPLSIGREVWEQFF. The DNA for the CDR3 is TGTGCCAGCAGTCCCCTCTCCATCGGGAGGGAGGTTTGGGAGCAGTTCTTC.

This chain connects TRBV28 to TRBJ1-1; TRBD1 matches at 9 bases. The CDR3 extends over 12 amino acids. Per the germline V gene, CDR1 is MDHEN and CDR2 is SYDVKM. Germline trimming cut 2 bases from V and 11 bases from J; bases unmatched to any gene: 3. The CDR3 reads CASSLETGGAFF. The CDR3 region has the DNA TGTGCCAGCAGTTTAGAGACAGGGGGGGCTTTCTTT.

The chain combines TRBV18 with TRBJ1-5; D is undetermined. CDR3 length: 16 amino acids. Trimming took 3 bases from V and 3 from J, leaving 15 bases between them. Germline-derived CDR1 and CDR2 are KGHSH and LQKENI. CDR3 sequence reads: CASSPATTTSNQPQHF. CDR3 DNA: TGTGCCAGCTCACCCGCTACTACGACTTCCAATCAGCCCCAGCATTTT.

This clone was counted only a few times. The rearrangement links TRBV6-6 to TRBJ1-5; TRBD1 aligns across 7 bases. Germline lookup yields CDR1 MNHNY and CDR2 SVGAGI (reference sequence). CDR3 length: 13 residues. J gave up 5 bases and V 9 bases, and 7 bases lay outside the gene matches. The DNA for the CDR3 is TGTGCCAGTTCTGGACAGGCCTATCAGCCCCAGCATTTT. Its translation is CASSGQAYQPQHF.

The V gene is TRBV7-2, the J gene TRBJ1-1, with 9 bases that match TRBD1. V gave up 4 bases and J gave up 0 bases; unmatched junction bases: 3. Germline V lookup: CDR1 SGHTA, CDR2 FQGNSA. The CDR3 sequence is 15 residues long. As DNA, the CDR3 is TGTGCCAGCAGCTCGACAGGGGGACTGAACACTGAAGCTTTCTTT. As protein: CASSSTGGLNTEAFF.

V gene TRBV6-1 combines with J gene TRBJ2-7; TRBD2 matches 7 bases. This CDR3 has 14 residues. Per the germline V gene, CDR1 is MNHNS and CDR2 is SASEGT. V gave up 6 bases and J gave up 3 bases; unmatched junction bases: 8. The CDR3 sequence: CASRQGGVYYEQYF. CDR3 in DNA: TGTGCCAGCAGGCAGGGAGGGGTTTACTACGAGCAGTACTTC.

The V and J genes are TRBV10-3 and TRBJ2-7; TRBD1 agrees at 8 bases. CDR3 size: 14 residues. After removal of 6 bases from V and 7 bases from J, the junction contained 11 bases not matched to a gene. Per the germline V gene, CDR1 is ENHRY and CDR2 is SYGVKD. The CDR3: CAISADREPGEQYF. The CDR3 DNA reads TGTGCCATCAGCGCGGACAGGGAGCCCGGGGAGCAGTACTTC.

The V call is TRBV7-3, the J call TRBJ2-7; 7 bases map to TRBD1. The V and J ends lost 6 bases and 4 bases, in that order; junction bases with no gene match: 6. The CDR3 covers 13 residues. Germline assignment: CDR1 SGHTA and CDR2 FQGTGA. This chain's CDR3 is CASRFQGEYEQYF. Here the CDR3 DNA reads TGTGCCAGCAGGTTCCAGGGGGAGTACGAGCAGTACTTC.

This clone has just a few counts. This chain connects TRBV14 to TRBJ2-1; the match to TRBD2 covers 11 bases. With 5 bases clipped from V and 4 bases from J, the junction kept 10 bases outside the gene matches. CDR1 SGHDN and CDR2 FVKESK come from the germline V gene. The CDR3 covers 17 residues. CDR3 coding DNA: TGTGCCAGCAGCGCCAGAAAAATAGCGGGAGGGTACAATGAGCAGTTCTTC. This gives the protein CASSARKIAGGYNEQFF.

This clone was counted between two and nine times. The chain carries TRBV7-2 and TRBJ2-7; 8 nucleotides align to TRBD1. Trimming cost V 1 base and J 2 bases; bases outside gene matches: 1. In germline, CDR1 is SGHTA, CDR2 FQGNSA. The CDR3 is 14 amino acids. CDR3 region: CASSLVGQAYEQYF. The CDR3 nucleotides are TGTGCCAGCAGCTTAGTGGGACAGGCCTACGAGCAGTACTTC.

This sequence joins TRBV4-2 and TRBJ2-3; D is undetermined. V was shortened by 4 bases and J by 0 bases, with 5 bases between the two germline ends. This CDR3 is 13 amino acids long. In germline, CDR1 is LGHNA, CDR2 YNFKEQ. CDR3 loop: CASSLTSTDTQYF. The CDR3 coding sequence is TGTGCCAGCAGCCTAACTAGCACAGATACGCAGTATTTT.

V is TRBV19 and J is TRBJ1-2; D call uncertain. Per the germline V gene, CDR1 is LNHDA and CDR2 is SQIVND (reference sequence). V lost 4 bases, J lost 7 bases, and 13 bases lay in between. The CDR3 has 13 residues. CDR3 amino acids: CASSTSRSSGYTF. In DNA, the CDR3 is TGTGCCAGTAGTACCTCTCGGAGCAGTGGCTACACCTTC.

This clone turned up a few times. The chain is built from TRBV7-2 and TRBJ2-3; D is perhaps TRBD2 (7 bases). The CDR3 has 15 amino acids. Germline values: CDR1 SGHTA, CDR2 FQGNSA. Trimming took 1 base from V and 1 from J, leaving 9 bases between them. This CDR3 reads CASSLGGGRTDTQYF. CDR3 sequence (DNA): TGTGCCAGCAGCTTAGGGGGGGGGCGCACAGATACGCAGTATTTT.

The chain has TRBV4-2 and TRBJ1-6; possible D gene TRBD1, 5 bases. Trimming took off 0 bases at V and 0 bases at J, with 15 bases between the two ends. The length of the CDR3 is 19 residues. From germline, CDR1 is LGHNA and CDR2 YNFKEQ. CDR3 sequence: CASSQDSPGIYSYNSPLHF. CDR3 DNA: TGTGCCAGCAGCCAAGATTCTCCAGGGATCTACTCCTATAATTCACCCCTCCACTTT.

The rearrangement links TRBV5-1 to TRBJ1-1, with D possibly being TRBD1 (5 bases). Looked up from germline, CDR1 is SGHRS and CDR2 is YFSETQ. Trimming pared 4 bases from V and 1 base from J, leaving 11 bases between. The CDR3 is 14 amino acids. The CDR3 nucleotides read TGCGCCAGCAGCGTCCAGGGAGGGAACACTGAAGCTTTCTTT. Residues: CASSVQGGNTEAFF.

The chain is built from TRBV7-8 and TRBJ2-7; 10 bases align to TRBD2. CDR1 and CDR2 (germline): SGHVS, FQNEAQ. The J segment lost 0 bases and the V segment lost 4 bases, leaving 3 bases of the junction unmatched. The CDR3 contains 15 residues. In nucleotides, the CDR3 is TGTGCCAGCAGCTCAGGACTAGCGGCCTCCTACGAGCAGTACTTC. Translating gives CASSSGLAASYEQYF. The variable domain in full, completed from reference TRBV7-8 and TRBJ2-7, reads GAGVSQSPRYKVAKRGQDVALRCDPISGHVSLFWYQQALGQGPEFLTYFQNEAQLDKSGLPSDRFFAERPEGSVSTLKIQRTQQEDSAVYLCASSSGLAASYEQYFGPGTRLTVT.

This chain connects TRBV11-3 to TRBJ2-7; D is ambiguous. CDR1 and CDR2 (germline): SGHNT, YENEEA. Trimming removed 0 bases from V and 3 bases from J, with 6 bases in between. The CDR3 loop spans 13 amino acids. In nucleotides, the CDR3 is TGTGCCAGCAGCTTAGAGGAGAGCTACGAGCAGTACTTC. Translated: CASSLEESYEQYF.

The chain employs TRBV7-2 and TRBJ1-4; D gene ambiguous. The V end lost 1 base, the J end lost 5 bases, and 11 bases lay between the germline ends. The CDR3 runs 15 residues. The germline gives CDR1 SGHTA, CDR2 FQGNSA. CDR3 DNA: TGTGCCAGCAGCTTAGGGTCCGGAGTCAATGAAAAACTGTTTTTT. It specifies CASSLGSGVNEKLFF.

The chain uses TRBV6-5 and TRBJ1-2, with 11 bases that match TRBD1. Germline trimming cut 5 bases from V and 8 bases from J; bases unmatched to any gene: 4. The V gene's germline CDR1 is MNHEY and CDR2 SVGAGI. CDR3 size: 13 residues. For the CDR3, the DNA is TGTGCCAGCAGTGATAGGGACAGGGGGGGCTACACCTTC. This codes for CASSDRDRGGYTF.

Written as DNA, the CDR3 is TGTGCCAGCAGTTTATCGCCAGGGGGCTATGGCTACACCTTC. It translates to CASSLSPGGYGYTF. The chain uses TRBV28 and TRBJ1-2, with 7 bases aligning to TRBD1. Germline V lookup: CDR1 MDHEN, CDR2 SYDVKM. CDR3 length equals 14 residues. Trimming cost V 1 base and J 4 bases; bases outside gene matches: 3.

This clone is a singleton in its sample. Written as DNA, the CDR3 is TGTGCCAGCAGTTTATCGGGAGGGCCGGGAGATACGCAGTATTTT. Its translation: CASSLSGGPGDTQYF. The chain uses TRBV27 and TRBJ2-3, with TRBD2 identical over 7 bases. Per the germline V gene, CDR1 is MNHEY and CDR2 is SMNVEV (reference sequence). The CDR3 consists of 15 residues. Trimming at V came to 0 bases and at J to 5 bases, leaving 5 bases not matched to a gene.

The rearrangement joins TRBV5-1 to TRBJ2-3, with TRBD1 identical over 9 bases. The CDR3 covers 16 residues. Germline CDR1 and CDR2: SGHRS and YFSETQ. Trimming took 1 base from V and 2 from J; bases not matched to a gene: 5. The CDR3 DNA is TGCGCCAGCAGCTTGCAAGGACAGGGGACCACAGATACGCAGTATTTT. Its translation: CASSLQGQGTTDTQYF.

The chain couples TRBV11-2 to TRBJ2-5, with D perhaps matching TRBD2 (6 bases). Trimming cost V 5 bases and J 4 bases, with 20 bases left between them. CDR1 SGHAT and CDR2 FQNNGV come from the germline V gene. The CDR3 runs 16 residues. The CDR3 nucleotides read TGTGCCAGCAGCGGAGGGGCAGGTATCGTTCGAGAGACCCAGTACTTC. It translates to CASSGGAGIVRETQYF.

The V gene is TRBV7-9, the J gene TRBJ2-5; 7 bases agree with TRBD1. This CDR3 comprises 16 residues. Germline trimming cut 5 bases from V and 0 bases from J; bases unmatched to any gene: 9. Germline CDR1 reads SEHNR; CDR2 reads FQNEAQ (reference sequence). CDR3 sequence: CASSRRQGVYQETQYF. CDR3 bases: TGTGCCAGCAGCCGCCGACAGGGAGTCTACCAAGAGACCCAGTACTTC.